These 4 T cell receptor beta chains came from one sample sequenced in a study of human T cells and chemical hapten exposure. Indicated time point: patch test 1, 2 weeks after DPC sensitization. Treatment described: therapeutic diphenylcyclopropenone sensitization with weekly scalp DPC. Using its own MiXCR run on the RACE reads, TCRdb lists one record per CDR3 protein. The sample has some 180,000 distinct CDR3 sequences, around 22% seen once. The sample in question was whole blood, obtained in connection with sensitization to the hapten diphenylcyclopropenone (DPC). The receptors shown here come from a woman aged 45 to 65 with alopecia areata. Some clones in this sample may be carry-over from other donors' samples.

This clonotype was counted ten times or more. The gene calls are TRBV5-1 and TRBJ2-1; 8 bases are shared with TRBD1. Germline V gene sequence: CDR1 SGHRS, CDR2 YFSETQ. Unmatched junction bases numbered 17, after V lost 5 bases and J lost 10 bases. CDR3 length: 16 residues. The CDR3 loop is CASSYENRDRPREQFF. In nucleotides, the CDR3 is TGCGCCAGCAGTTATGAGAATCGGGACAGGCCTAGGGAGCAGTTCTTC.

The table lists this clonotype with a few counts. V and J are TRBV5-6 and TRBJ1-1; D may be TRBD1 (5 bases). This CDR3 contains 16 residues. Germline V CDR1 and CDR2: SGHDT, YYEEEE. The V gene lost 0 bases and the J gene lost 1 base, with 13 bases spanning the gap. For the CDR3, the DNA is TGTGCCAGCAGCTTGGAACAGGCGTATAGGAACACTGAAGCTTTCTTT. It codes for CASSLEQAYRNTEAFF.

This chain links TRBV7-2 with TRBJ2-7; 7 bases are a match to TRBD1. The CDR3 length is 13 residues. The germline gives CDR1 SGHTA, CDR2 FQGNSA. J lost 4 bases, V lost 3 bases, and 3 bases had no gene match. CDR3 sequence reads: CASSFPGGYEQYF. The CDR3 bases are TGTGCCAGCAGCTTCCCAGGGGGATACGAGCAGTACTTC.

At least ten counts were recorded for this clonotype. The V call is TRBV20-1, the J call TRBJ2-3; TRBD2 is a possible D gene (6 bases). Germline V gene lookup returns CDR1 DFQATT and CDR2 SNEGSKA (reference sequence). The CDR3 loop spans 14 amino acids. Trimming removed 3 bases from V and 3 bases from J, with 13 bases in between. This chain's CDR3 is CSARPGSGTDTQYF. CDR3 nucleotide sequence: TGCAGTGCTAGGCCCGGGAGCGGGACAGATACGCAGTATTTT.